This TCR beta chain was captured in a study of tumor-infiltrating lymphocytes in primary liver carcinoma. A constant-region primer primed TCR beta cDNA synthesis from about 0.45 ug of total RNA. Libraries of TCR beta came from three nested multiplex PCR rounds with slightly modified ARM-PCR. PCR rounds one and two used TRBV1-TRBV30 forward primers with a C-beta reverse primer for around 11 cycles each. TCRdb re-called the multiplex PCR reads with MiXCR, one entry per CDR3 protein. The data contain 250,000 to 400,000 distinct CDR3 sequences, 65% of them singletons. Per the germline V gene, CDR1 is SQVTM and CDR2 is ANQGSEA. CDR3 size: 12 residues. Blood RNA came from unsorted whole blood; germline DNA was also extracted. This clonotype appeared a few times. A much larger clone lies one base from this, so it may be a read error.

This chain connects TRBV29-1 to TRBJ2-7; possibly TRBD1 or TRBD2 for D (5 bases each). The receptor's source is a man in his forties with primary liver carcinoma and hepatitis B virus infection. The sample comprised peripheral blood. The CDR3, as DNA: TGCAGCGTTGGGGGGTACCCCTACGAGCAGCACTTC. The encoded protein is CSVGGYPYEQHF.